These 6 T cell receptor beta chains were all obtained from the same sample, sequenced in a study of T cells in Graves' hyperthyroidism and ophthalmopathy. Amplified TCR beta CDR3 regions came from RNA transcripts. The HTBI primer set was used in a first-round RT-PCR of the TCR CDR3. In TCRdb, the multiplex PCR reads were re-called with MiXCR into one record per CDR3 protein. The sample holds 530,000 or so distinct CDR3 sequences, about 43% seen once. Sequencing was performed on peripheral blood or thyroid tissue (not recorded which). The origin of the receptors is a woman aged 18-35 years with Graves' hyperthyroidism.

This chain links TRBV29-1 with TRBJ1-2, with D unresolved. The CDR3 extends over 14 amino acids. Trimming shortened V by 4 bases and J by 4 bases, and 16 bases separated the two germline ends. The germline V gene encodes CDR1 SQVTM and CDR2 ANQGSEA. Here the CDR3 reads CSVVTPFSLYGYTF. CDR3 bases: TGCAGCGTTGTTACTCCGTTTTCCCTCTATGGCTACACCTTC.

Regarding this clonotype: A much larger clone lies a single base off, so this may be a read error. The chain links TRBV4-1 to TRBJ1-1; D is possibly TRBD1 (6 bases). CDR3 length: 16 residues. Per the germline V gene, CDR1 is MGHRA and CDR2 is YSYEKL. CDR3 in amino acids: CASSPDRAFMNTKAFF. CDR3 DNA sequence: TGCGCCAGCAGCCCGGACAGAGCGTTTATGAACACTAAAGCTTTCTTT.

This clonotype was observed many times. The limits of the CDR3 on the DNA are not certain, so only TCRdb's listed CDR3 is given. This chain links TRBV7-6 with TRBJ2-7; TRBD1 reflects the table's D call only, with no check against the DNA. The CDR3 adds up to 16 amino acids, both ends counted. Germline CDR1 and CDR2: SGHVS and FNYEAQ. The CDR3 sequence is CASSFGSGGTSYEQYF.

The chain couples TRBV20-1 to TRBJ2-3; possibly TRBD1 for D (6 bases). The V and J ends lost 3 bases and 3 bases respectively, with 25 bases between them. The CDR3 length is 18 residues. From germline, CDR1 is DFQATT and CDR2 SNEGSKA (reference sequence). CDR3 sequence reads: CSASQSFLGPDRTDTQYF. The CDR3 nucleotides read TGCAGTGCTAGTCAATCCTTCCTCGGCCCCGACAGGACAGATACGCAGTATTTT.

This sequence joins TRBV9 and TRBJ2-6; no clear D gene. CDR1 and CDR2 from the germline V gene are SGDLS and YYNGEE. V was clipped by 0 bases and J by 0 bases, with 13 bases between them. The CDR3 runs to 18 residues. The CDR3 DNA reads TGTGCCAGCAGCGTAGAGAAAGGTTGGATCTCTGGGGCCAACGTCCTGACTTTC. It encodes CASSVEKGWISGANVLTF.

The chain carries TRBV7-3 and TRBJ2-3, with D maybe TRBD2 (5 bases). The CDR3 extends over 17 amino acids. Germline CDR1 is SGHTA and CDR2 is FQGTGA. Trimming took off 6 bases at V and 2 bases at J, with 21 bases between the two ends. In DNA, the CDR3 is TGTGCCAGCAGTTACCCACACGGGGAACGGCACACAGATACGCAGTATTTT. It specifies CASSYPHGERHTDTQYF.